These T cell receptor beta chains were read from a single sample in a study of T cell responses to AZD1222 COVID-19 vaccine. Here immunoSEQ multiplex PCR was the method, and the copy in TCRdb shows in-frame clones only, minus some. This sample carries some 94,000 clones, roughly 92% of them seen once, and the ten largest clones take roughly 13%. The sequencing used peripheral blood, collected on day 0 of AZD1222 vaccination. These receptors all come from an adult in good health. Each CDR3 is given with its conserved first and last residue. The order of the fields is V gene, D gene, clone size, J gene, CDR3 DNA, CDR3 protein. The D gene is left open where the match is weak. Clone size is stated in some rows and not others, as once, few, many or a class when expanded.

TRBV7-9	NA	NA	TRBJ1-1	TGTGCCAGCACCTCGACTCACAGAACCACTGAAGCTTTCTTT	CASTSTHRTTEAFF
TRBV15	NA	NA	TRBJ2-3	TGTGCCACCAGCAGAGATCGACTAGGCGCGGTACGGCAGTATTTT	CATSRDRLGAVRQYF
TRBV4-2	NA	NA	TRBJ2-1	TGTGCCAGCAGCCAAGATCTGGGCGGGAATTACAATGAGCAGTTCTTC	CASSQDLGGNYNEQFF
TRBV6-1	TRBD2	NA	TRBJ2-3	TGTGCCAGCAGTGAAGCAGGGACTAGGAGCACAGATACGCAGTATTTT	CASSEAGTRSTDTQYF
TRBV2	TRBD1	NA	TRBJ2-5	TGTGCCAGCAGCCAAAGGGACAGGGCTCAAGAGACCCAGTACTTC	CASSQRDRAQETQYF
TRBV14	NA	NA	TRBJ1-6	TGTGCCAGCAGCCTGGGCGGGGTCTATTCACCCCTCCACTTT	CASSLGGVYSPLHF
TRBV6-4	NA	NA	TRBJ2-1	TGTGCCAGCAGTGACTCGATTTACAATGAGCAGTTCTTC	CASSDSIYNEQFF
TRBV6-5	NA	NA	TRBJ2-7	TGTGCCAGCGGCCTGTCGGGGGAGCAGTACTTC	CASGLSGEQYF
TRBV7-3	NA	NA	TRBJ1-1	TGTGCCAGCAGCTTGGAGGGTTTGGACACTGAAGCTTTCTTT	CASSLEGLDTEAFF
TRBV5-4	NA	NA	TRBJ1-2	TGTGCCAGCAGCTTGGGGGTTCGGGAGAGTGGCTACACCTTC	CASSLGVRESGYTF
TRBV4-1	TRBD2	few	TRBJ2-2	TGCGCCAGCAGCCAAGCGGGGGGGAACACCGGGGAGCTGTTTTTT	CASSQAGGNTGELFF
TRBV27	NA	once	TRBJ2-5	TGTGCCAGCAGCCTAGGTGTCGGTTCGGAGACCCAGTACTTC	CASSLGVGSETQYF
TRBV11-2	TRBD1	NA	TRBJ2-5	TGTGCCAGCAGCACAGGGACAGCCGGAGAGACCCAGTACTTC	CASSTGTAGETQYF
TRBV12-3/TRBV12-4	NA	NA	TRBJ2-1	TGTGCCAGCAGCCCGAGTCGCTACAATGAGCAGTTCTTC	CASSPSRYNEQFF
TRBV11-3	TRBD2	NA	TRBJ2-1	TGTGCCAGCAGCTCGAGTGCGGGAGGAAACAATGAGCAGTTCTTC	CASSSSAGGNNEQFF
TRBV7-3	NA	once	TRBJ1-2	TGTGCCAGCAGCCAAGAAGCAGGGCATGATGGCACCTTC	CASSQEAGHDGTF
TRBV5-4	NA	NA	TRBJ2-1	TGTGCCAGCAGCTTCAGGGTGAAGGTCGCCTACAATGAGCAGTTCTTC	CASSFRVKVAYNEQFF
TRBV4-1	TRBD1	NA	TRBJ2-7	TGCGCCAGCAGCCCCTGGACAGGAGACTACGAGCAGTACTTC	CASSPWTGDYEQYF
TRBV7-3	TRBD1	NA	TRBJ1-1	TGTGCCAGCAGCTTCGGAGCAGGGGGGACTGAAGCTTTCTTT	CASSFGAGGTEAFF
TRBV6-2/TRBV6-3	NA	NA	TRBJ2-7	TGTGCCAGCAGTTACTCGAGGGCAGGGGCGGAGGAGCAGTACTTC	CASSYSRAGAEEQYF
TRBV4-1	NA	few	TRBJ2-7	TGCGCCAGCAGCCAGGGGAGGGGGAAAGCCTACGAGCAGTACTTC	CASSQGRGKAYEQYF
TRBV27	NA	NA	TRBJ1-5	TGTGCCAGCAGCGCCGGGTGGGGGCTAAATCAGCCCCAGCATTTT	CASSAGWGLNQPQHF
TRBV6-9	TRBD1	NA	TRBJ2-7	TGTGCCAGCAGTAAGGACAGGGGGTGGTACGAGCAGTACTTC	CASSKDRGWYEQYF
TRBV7-8	TRBD2	NA	TRBJ2-7	TGTGCCAGCAGCTTAGGGGAGGGGCGCTCCTACGAGCAGTACTTC	CASSLGEGRSYEQYF
TRBV6-2/TRBV6-3	NA	few	TRBJ2-3	TGTGCCAGCAGCCAGGATAGGGAGACAGATACGCAGTATTTT	CASSQDRETDTQYF